A single sample is the source of the 19 T cell receptor beta chains below, sequenced in a study of spatial heterogeneity in lung cancer. General study points: Counts of expanded alpha and beta TCRs within tumors tracked the tumor nonsynonymous mutation count.

Their cognate antigens are unknown. Time point reported: sample taken at primary tumor resection. TCRdb reprocessed the 5' RACE reads via MiXCR and lists one record per CDR3 protein. The table lists a few thousand distinct CDR3 sequences, just under 15% of them singletons. This material consisted of lung tumor tissue, taken at surgery. Receptor source: a female donor with early-stage non-small cell lung cancer.

Within the sample, this clonotype is medium-sized. This beta chain lies outside the target of a library built for alpha chains; its clone size means little. The chain is built from TRBV9 and TRBJ2-2, with unresolved D. Trimming took 0 bases from V and 4 from J, leaving 10 bases between them. Germline CDR1 SGDLS, CDR2 YYNGEE. CDR3 length: 15 amino acids. The CDR3 loop reads CASSVASWPTGELFF. CDR3 bases: TGTGCCAGCAGCGTAGCATCCTGGCCCACCGGGGAGCTGTTTTTT. Complete variable domain (other parts from reference TRBV9 and TRBJ2-2): DSGVTQTPKHLITATGQRVTLRCSPRSGDLSVYWYQQSLDQGLQFLIQYYNGEERAKGNILERFSAQQFPDLHSELNLSSLELGDSALYFCASSVASWPTGELFFGEGSRLTVL.

This clonotype was counted at least ten times. This beta chain is off target for a library built for alpha chains, so its abundance means little. The J gene is TRBJ2-3, the V gene TRBV4-1, with TRBD2 matching 7 bases. The length of the CDR3 is 16 residues. V trimming: 0 bases; J trimming: 9 bases; junction bases outside the gene matches: 12. CDR1 is MGHRA and CDR2 is YSYEKL in the germline V gene. CDR3 region: CASSQDLGVAGITQYF. For the CDR3, the DNA is TGCGCCAGCAGCCAAGATCTAGGAGTAGCGGGCATAACGCAGTATTTT.

This clonotype is medium-sized in the sample. In a library made to pick up alpha chains, this beta chain is a stray read with a size that means little. The genes are TRBV10-1 and TRBJ1-4; D remains unclear. Trimming pared 3 bases from V and 6 bases from J, leaving 14 bases between. The germline CDR1 and CDR2 sequences are WNHNN and SYGVQD (reference sequence). CDR3 length: 15 residues. The CDR3 DNA is TGCGCCAGCAGTGATAAGGGTTTTGTCGATGAAAAACTGTTTTTT. Translation gives CASSDKGFVDEKLFF.

There are many counts of this clonotype. Found in a library prepared for alpha chains, this beta chain is an off-target read, and its abundance has little meaning. The chain recombines TRBV3-1 with TRBJ1-2, with TRBD1 matching 10 bases. Germline assignment: CDR1 LGHDT and CDR2 YNNKEL (reference sequence). The CDR3 covers 17 residues. Trimming took 4 bases from V and 1 from J; bases not matched to a gene: 9. CDR3 in amino acids: CASSLRRDRGVNYGYTF. Here the CDR3 DNA reads TGTGCCAGCAGCCTACGTCGGGACAGGGGAGTTAACTATGGCTACACCTTC.

Regarding this clonotype: Being off target in a library aimed at alpha chains, this beta chain has a size of little meaning. The rearrangement links TRBV27 to TRBJ2-3; 16 bases align to TRBD2. CDR1 is MNHEY and CDR2 is SMNVEV in the germline V gene (reference sequence). J was trimmed by 2 bases and V by 5 bases; bases with no gene match: 10. The CDR3 length is 19 residues. CDR3 protein: CASSRPGLAGGPNTDTQYF. As DNA, the CDR3 is TGTGCCAGCAGTCGCCCGGGACTAGCGGGAGGGCCAAACACAGATACGCAGTATTTT.

This clonotype was detected many times. Little can be read into the size of this beta chain, an off-target read in a library designed for alpha chains. V and J are TRBV7-2 and TRBJ1-4; no reliable D call. The CDR3 consists of 15 residues. The ends were cut back, 5 bases at V and 3 bases at J, with 13 bases in the middle. The germline V gene has CDR1 SGHTA and CDR2 FQGNSA. Here the CDR3 reads CASSTSKTANEKLFF. DNA for the CDR3: TGTGCCAGCAGCACCTCTAAGACCGCTAATGAAAAACTGTTTTTT.

This clonotype came up many times. For a library built for alpha chains, this beta chain is a stray read; little rests on its size. The V gene is TRBV20-1, the J gene TRBJ1-2, with D maybe TRBD1 (5 bases). This CDR3 is 16 amino acids long. Looked up from germline, CDR1 is DFQATT and CDR2 is SNEGSKA (reference sequence). V shed 3 bases and J shed 2 bases, with 19 bases lying between them. The CDR3 protein is CSASRGIRVGNYGYTF. CDR3 nucleotide sequence: TGCAGTGCTAGTCGGGGAATCAGGGTAGGGAACTATGGCTACACCTTC.

Of note for this clonotype: A library prepared for alpha chains yielded this beta chain as an off-target read; its size is of little meaning. The V call is TRBV5-1, the J call TRBJ2-7; D is perhaps TRBD1 or TRBD2 (5 bases each). V lost 2 bases and J lost 5, with 17 bases in between. The CDR3 length is 15 residues. From germline, CDR1 is SGHRS and CDR2 YFSETQ. The CDR3 reads CASSLTGTYLDEQYF. CDR3 sequence (DNA): TGCGCCAGCAGCTTAACCGGGACCTATCTCGACGAGCAGTACTTC.

This clonotype was seen many times. With the library built for alpha chains, this beta chain is off target and its frequency is not meaningful. This sequence joins TRBV2 and TRBJ2-7; D may correspond to TRBD1 or TRBD2 (6 bases each). The CDR3 loop spans 14 amino acids. Germline V gene lookup returns CDR1 SNHLY and CDR2 FYNNEI. The V and J ends lost 8 bases and 2 bases respectively, with 16 bases between them. DNA of the CDR3: TGTGCCAGCCGAAACAGGGAGGCCACCTACGAGCAGTACTTC. This codes for CASRNREATYEQYF.

This clonotype rates as medium-sized (0.01 to 0.1%). Found in a library prepared for alpha chains, this beta chain is an off-target read, and its abundance has little meaning. The rearrangement links TRBV11-2 to TRBJ1-2; D unresolved. The germline V and J ends were trimmed by 2 bases and 0 bases, with 13 bases remaining between them. CDR3 size: 16 residues. Germline V gene sequence: CDR1 SGHAT, CDR2 FQNNGV. For the CDR3, the DNA is TGTGCCAGCAGCTTATTGCATGGCGAATCTAACTATGGCTACACCTTC. It yields the protein CASSLLHGESNYGYTF.

Ten or more counts support this clonotype. Since it is a stray read in a library aimed at alpha chains, this beta chain has a size that is not meaningful. The V call is TRBV5-8, the J call TRBJ1-6; D gene unclear. Germline V gene sequence: CDR1 SGHTS, CDR2 YDEGEE. V lost 4 bases to trimming and J lost 7 bases, with 12 bases between them. The CDR3 length is 14 residues. The CDR3 here is CASSPDVGNSPLHF. As DNA, the CDR3 is TGTGCCAGCAGCCCTGACGTGGGGAATTCACCCCTCCACTTT.

With respect to this clonotype: This beta chain is an unintended read in a library built for alpha chains; its size means little. The CDR3 bases are TGCAGCGTTGAAGAAGGAGAGCCTGAAGCTTTCTTT. As protein: CSVEEGEPEAFF. This rearrangement joins TRBV29-1 to TRBJ1-1; unclear D gene. Germline V lookup: CDR1 SQVTM, CDR2 ANQGSEA. The CDR3 has 12 amino acids. Trimming took off 0 bases at V and 6 bases at J, with 8 bases between the two ends.

By sample share, this clonotype is medium-sized. This beta chain lies outside the target of a library built for alpha chains; its clone size means little. V gene TRBV20-1 combines with J gene TRBJ2-5, with 7 bases matching TRBD2. CDR1 is DFQATT and CDR2 is SNEGSKA in the germline V gene (reference sequence). Germline trimming cut 1 base from V and 4 bases from J; bases unmatched to any gene: 15. The CDR3 covers 17 residues. The CDR3 protein is CSARGEGGGKPRETQYF. In DNA, the CDR3 is TGCAGTGCTAGAGGGGAGGGAGGCGGGAAACCCCGAGAGACCCAGTACTTC.

This clonotype is medium-sized in the sample. This beta chain appears as a stray read in a library generated for alpha chains; its size is not informative. This chain connects TRBV27 to TRBJ2-1; 11 bases line up with TRBD2. After removal of 0 bases from V and 5 bases from J, the junction contained 9 bases not matched to a gene. The CDR3 runs 18 residues. Germline CDR1 and CDR2: MNHEY and SMNVEV (reference sequence). The chain's CDR3 is CASSLSRTSGPLNNEQFF. CDR3 coding DNA: TGTGCCAGCAGTTTATCTCGGACTAGCGGGCCGCTTAACAATGAGCAGTTCTTC.

As for this clonotype: A library prepared for alpha chains yielded this beta chain as an off-target read; its size is of little meaning. The chain couples TRBV29-1 to TRBJ1-1; weak D call: TRBD1 (5 bases). The CDR3 is 13 residues long. V lost 2 bases, J lost 6 bases, and 13 bases lay in between. The germline gives CDR1 SQVTM, CDR2 ANQGSEA. The CDR3 protein is CSVELTAGPEAFF. DNA of the CDR3: TGCAGCGTTGAACTCACCGCAGGGCCTGAAGCTTTCTTT.

Concerning this clonotype: This beta chain slipped into a library made for alpha chains as a stray read, so its size is not meaningful. The chain recombines TRBV29-1 with TRBJ1-1; D is uncertain. Germline lookup yields CDR1 SQVTM and CDR2 ANQGSEA. Trimming pared 6 bases from V and 0 bases from J, leaving 11 bases between. This CDR3 contains 13 residues. The DNA for the CDR3 is TGCAGCGTGGGAAGTTACTTGAACACTGAAGCTTTCTTT. It yields the protein CSVGSYLNTEAFF.

There are a few counts of this clonotype. Found in a library prepared for alpha chains, this beta chain is an off-target read, and its abundance has little meaning. The CDR3 DNA follows: TGTGCCAGCAGCTTATCCGGCGGGATGCGGAGCCAAGAGACCCAGTACTTC. Translating gives CASSLSGGMRSQETQYF. This chain links TRBV7-6 with TRBJ2-5; perhaps TRBD2 as D (6 bases). The length of the CDR3 is 17 residues. From germline, CDR1 is SGHVS and CDR2 FNYEAQ. V lost 2 bases to trimming and J lost 1 base, with 17 bases between them. Complete variable domain (other parts from reference TRBV7-6 and TRBJ2-5): GAGVSQSPRYKVTKRGQDVALRCDPISGHVSLYWYRQALGQGPEFLTYFNYEAQQDKSGLPNDRFSAERPEGSISTLTIQRTEQRDSAMYRCASSLSGGMRSQETQYFGPGTRLLVL.

By sample share, this clonotype is medium-sized (0.01 to 0.1%). Little can be read into the size of this beta chain, an off-target read in a library designed for alpha chains. This chain connects TRBV6-5 to TRBJ2-2; 7 nucleotides align to TRBD1. The CDR3 has 14 amino acids. After removal of 4 bases from V and 10 bases from J, the junction contained 9 bases not matched to a gene. Germline lookup yields CDR1 MNHEY and CDR2 SVGAGI. CDR3 protein: CASSFSTGLAELFF. The CDR3 region has the DNA TGTGCCAGCAGTTTCTCGACAGGGTTAGCGGAGCTGTTTTTT.

With respect to this clonotype: Being off target in a library aimed at alpha chains, this beta chain has a size of little meaning. V and J are TRBV6-1 and TRBJ2-5, with D unclear. CDR1 is MNHNS, CDR2 SASEGT, per germline. Trimming pared 4 bases from V and 2 bases from J, leaving 14 bases between. This CDR3 is built from 15 residues. CDR3: CASSGLARRQETQYF. CDR3 in DNA: TGTGCCAGCAGTGGACTGGCCCGGAGACAAGAGACCCAGTACTTC.